The 10 T cell receptor beta chains below all came from one sample that was sequenced in a study of graft-versus-host responses after intestinal transplantation. This table comes from immunoSEQ multiplex PCR, and its TCRdb copy is limited to in-frame clones, with some not included. The sample lists 15,000 or so clones, about 93% occurring once. The sample was PBMCs, taken 9 days after transplant. These TCRs come from a human patient who received an intestinal transplant, so some T cells may come from the graft donor.

The rearrangement uses TRBV4-1 and TRBJ2-1; no reliable D call. V lost 0 bases and J 4 bases, leaving 13 bases between the germline ends. CDR1 MGHRA and CDR2 YSYEKL come from the germline V gene. CDR3 size: 16 residues. CDR3: CASSQERRVQYNEQFF. DNA of the CDR3: TGCGCCAGCAGCCAAGAAAGAAGAGTACAATACAATGAGCAGTTCTTC.

This clone was found once. The chain carries TRBV6-5 and TRBJ2-1, with D possibly being TRBD2 (6 bases). The CDR3 is 15 residues long. V dropped 0 bases and J dropped 0 bases, with 6 bases sitting between them. Looked up from germline, CDR1 is MNHEY and CDR2 is SVGAGI. Here the CDR3 DNA reads TGTGCCAGCAGTTACTCCGGGGGCTCCTACAATGAGCAGTTCTTC. As protein: CASSYSGGSYNEQFF.

This chain joins TRBV9 and TRBJ1-1; maybe TRBD1 (5 bases). From germline, CDR1 is SGDLS and CDR2 YYNGEE. The CDR3 runs to 12 residues. V dropped 0 bases and J dropped 7 bases, with 7 bases sitting between them. CDR3: CASSVDGGEAFF. CDR3 DNA sequence: TGTGCCAGCAGCGTAGACGGGGGTGAAGCTTTCTTT.

This clone was found once. The chain has TRBV4-1 and TRBJ2-1; either TRBD1 or TRBD2 may fit D (5 bases each). Trimming took 4 bases from V and 9 from J, leaving 10 bases between them. The germline V gene encodes CDR1 MGHRA and CDR2 YSYEKL. This CDR3 comprises 12 residues. Written as DNA, the CDR3 is TGCGCCAGCAGCCTAGCTGGGGGTGAGCAGTTCTTC. It encodes CASSLAGGEQFF.

The chain employs TRBV9 and TRBJ1-2; D possibly corresponds to TRBD1 (5 bases). In germline, CDR1 is SGDLS, CDR2 YYNGEE. The CDR3 spans 17 residues. V dropped 4 bases and J dropped 7 bases, with 26 bases sitting between them. The CDR3 protein is CASSPQRGDSREVGYTF. The DNA of the CDR3 is TGTGCCAGCAGCCCTCAACGCGGGGACTCCCGTGAGGTTGGCTACACCTTC.

The chain recombines TRBV28 with TRBJ2-5; tentatively, D is TRBD1 (6 bases). Gene TRBJ2-7 matches the end of the DNA better, so the J call may be wrong. CDR3 size: 14 residues. Per the germline V gene, CDR1 is MDHEN and CDR2 is SYDVKM. The CDR3 protein is CASRPIQGAYEQYF. DNA for the CDR3: TGTGCCAGCAGGCCCATACAGGGAGCCTACGAGCAGTACTTC.

This sequence joins TRBV13 and TRBJ2-1; D is perhaps TRBD2 (6 bases). The germline V gene encodes CDR1 PRHDT and CDR2 FYEKMQ (reference sequence). V dropped 0 bases and J dropped 1 base, with 13 bases sitting between them. This CDR3 is 17 amino acids long. The CDR3 is CASSLGPGTASYNEQFF. DNA for the CDR3: TGTGCCAGCAGCTTAGGCCCGGGGACTGCTTCCTACAATGAGCAGTTCTTC.

This chain joins TRBV7-9 and TRBJ1-1; D gene uncertain. Germline CDR1 reads SEHNR; CDR2 reads FQNEAQ (reference sequence). CDR3 length equals 13 residues. Trimming took 5 bases from V and 2 from J, leaving 9 bases between them. DNA for the CDR3: TGTGCCAGCAGCCCACCCTATAACACTGAAGCTTTCTTT. Protein: CASSPPYNTEAFF. The whole variable domain, remainder taken from reference TRBV7-9 and TRBJ1-1, is DTGVSQNPRHKITKRGQNVTFRCDPISEHNRLYWYRQTLGQGPEFLTYFQNEAQLEKSRLLSDRFSAERPKGSFSTLEIQRTEQGDSAMYLCASSPPYNTEAFFGQGTRLTVV.

This chain links TRBV11-2 with TRBJ2-1, with TRBD2 matching over 12 bases. Germline CDR1 is SGHAT and CDR2 is FQNNGV. This CDR3 contains 16 residues. V was clipped by 3 bases and J by 2 bases; unmatched bases: 2. CDR3 in amino acids: CASSFSSGRAYNEQFF. CDR3 in DNA: TGTGCCAGCAGCTTCTCTAGCGGGAGGGCCTACAATGAGCAGTTCTTC.

The chain carries TRBV4-1 and TRBJ2-7; TRBD2 is a possible D gene (5 bases). Germline lookup yields CDR1 MGHRA and CDR2 YSYEKL. Trimming left V 1 base short and J 4 bases short, with 8 bases between. CDR3 length equals 13 residues. In DNA, the CDR3 is TGCGCCAGCAGCCAAGGTCGGGATTACGAGCAGTACTTC. Translated: CASSQGRDYEQYF.